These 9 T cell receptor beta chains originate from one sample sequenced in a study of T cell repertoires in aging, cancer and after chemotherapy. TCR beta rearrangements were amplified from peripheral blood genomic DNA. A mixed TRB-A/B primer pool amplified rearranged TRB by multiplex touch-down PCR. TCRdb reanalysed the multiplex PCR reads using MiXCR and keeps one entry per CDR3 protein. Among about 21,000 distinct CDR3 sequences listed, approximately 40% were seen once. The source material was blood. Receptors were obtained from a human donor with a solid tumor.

In nucleotides, the CDR3 is TGTGCCAGCAGTTTATCCCTAGCAGATACGCAGTATTTT. It yields the protein CASSLSLADTQYF. The genes are TRBV27 and TRBJ2-3, with D unresolved. V was pared by 0 bases and J by 4 bases, with 5 bases between. Germline CDR1 and CDR2: MNHEY and SMNVEV (reference sequence). The CDR3 runs 13 residues.

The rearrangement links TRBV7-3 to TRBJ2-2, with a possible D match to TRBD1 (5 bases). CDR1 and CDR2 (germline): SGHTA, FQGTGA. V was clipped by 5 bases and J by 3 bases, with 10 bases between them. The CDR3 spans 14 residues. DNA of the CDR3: TGTGCCAGCAGCCCCCCAGGGCACACCGGGGAGCTGTTTTTT. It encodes CASSPPGHTGELFF.

CDR3 in amino acids: CASSYSMGQGPYEQYF. CDR3 nucleotide sequence: TGTGCCAGCAGTTACTCGATGGGACAGGGCCCTTACGAGCAGTACTTC. The rearrangement uses TRBV6-6 and TRBJ2-7, with 9 bases identical to TRBD1. The CDR3 spans 16 residues. The germline V gene encodes CDR1 MNHNY and CDR2 SVGAGI (reference sequence). Trimming cost V 0 bases and J 4 bases; bases outside gene matches: 7.

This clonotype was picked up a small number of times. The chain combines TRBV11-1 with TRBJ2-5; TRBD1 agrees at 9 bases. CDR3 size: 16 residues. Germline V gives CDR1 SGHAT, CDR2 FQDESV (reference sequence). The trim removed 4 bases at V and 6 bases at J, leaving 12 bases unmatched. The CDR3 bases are TGTGCCAGCAGCTCCCGGGACAGGGAAAGTGGTCAGACCCAGTACTTC. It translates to CASSSRDRESGQTQYF.

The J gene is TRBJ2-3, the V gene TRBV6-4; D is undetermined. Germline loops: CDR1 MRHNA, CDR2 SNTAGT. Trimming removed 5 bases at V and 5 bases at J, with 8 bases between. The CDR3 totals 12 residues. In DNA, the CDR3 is TGTGCCAGCAGTCAGTCGGGAGATACGCAGTATTTT. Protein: CASSQSGDTQYF.

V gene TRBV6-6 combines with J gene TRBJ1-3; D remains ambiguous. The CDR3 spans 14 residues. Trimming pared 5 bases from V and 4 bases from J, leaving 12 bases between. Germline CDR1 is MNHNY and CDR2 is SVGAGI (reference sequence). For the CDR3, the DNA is TGTGCCAGCAGTCTTAGATCGGGCGGAAACACCATATATTTT. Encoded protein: CASSLRSGGNTIYF.

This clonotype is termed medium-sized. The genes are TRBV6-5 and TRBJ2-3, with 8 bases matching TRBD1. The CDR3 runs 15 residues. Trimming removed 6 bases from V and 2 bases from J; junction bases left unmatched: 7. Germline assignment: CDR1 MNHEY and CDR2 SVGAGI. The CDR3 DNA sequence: TGTGCCAGCAGAGAGACAGGGGCACCCACAGATACGCAGTATTTT. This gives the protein CASRETGAPTDTQYF.

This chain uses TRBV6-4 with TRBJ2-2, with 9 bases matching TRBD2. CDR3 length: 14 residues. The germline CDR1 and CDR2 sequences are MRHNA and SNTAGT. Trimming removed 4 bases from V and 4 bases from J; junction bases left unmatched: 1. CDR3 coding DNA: TGTGCCAGCAGTGCTAGCGGGACCACCGGGGAGCTGTTTTTT. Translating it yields CASSASGTTGELFF.

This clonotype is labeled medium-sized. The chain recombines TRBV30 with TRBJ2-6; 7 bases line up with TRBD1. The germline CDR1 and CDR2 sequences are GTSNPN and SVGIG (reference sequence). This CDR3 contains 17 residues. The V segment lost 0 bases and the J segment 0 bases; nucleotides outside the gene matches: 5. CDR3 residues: CAWSVRDSLSGANVLTF. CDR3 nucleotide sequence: TGTGCCTGGAGTGTACGGGACAGCCTCTCTGGGGCCAACGTCCTGACTTTC.